This entry describes one TCR beta chain. The target antigen is unknown. The data belong to a study of early T cells in non-severe SARS-CoV-2 infection. About the research overall: Bulk RNA isolated from unsorted whole blood underwent sequencing; chains were not paired.

Findings and caveats of the study: Matching results from VDJdb favored anti-spike CD8 responses, leaving private and CD4 specificities undetected.

Molecules of cDNA were individually given unique molecular identifiers that were attached to them. TCRdb re-called the 5' RACE reads through MiXCR, storing one row per CDR3 protein. The repertoire holds around 76,000 distinct CDR3 sequences, with 11% as singletons. The V end was cut by 5 bases, the J end by 0 bases, with 8 bases between. CDR1 SEHNR and CDR2 FQNEAQ come from the germline V gene (reference sequence). The CDR3 totals 13 residues. V is TRBV7-9 and J is TRBJ2-7, with D unresolved. The clonotype comes from an adult who was a healthcare worker with PCR-confirmed SARS-CoV-2 infection or an uninfected control (not recorded which). The material sequenced was whole blood. The CDR3 region has the DNA TGTGCCAGCAGCCCCCAGGCCTCCTACGAGCAGTACTTC. It translates to CASSPQASYEQYF.